These 23 T cell receptor beta chains were sequenced from one sample in a study of blood T cells in healthy people across ages. Combining a sample-barcoded 5' primer with a J-beta primer mix, a second PCR ran for roughly 7 to 12 cycles. TCRdb reprocessed the 5' RACE reads with MiXCR, giving one entry per CDR3 protein. This repertoire shows more than 800,000 distinct CDR3 sequences, 29% found once; its top ten account for 15% to 20%. Sequenced: blood. The source is a woman older than 75 in good health.

A word on this clonotype: This clone may be a read error of a much larger clone one base away. The CDR3 region has the DNA TGTGCCATCAGTGGAGGACAGAGCCAAGACACCCAGTACTTC. Amino acid sequence: CAISGGQSQDTQYF. The chain joins TRBV10-3 to TRBJ2-5, with D tentatively TRBD1 (6 bases). Looked up from germline, CDR1 is ENHRY and CDR2 is SYGVKD. The CDR3 sequence is 14 residues long.

With respect to this clonotype: A much larger clone lies one base from this, so it may be a read error. The rearrangement joins TRBV19 to TRBJ2-5; 9 bases are a match to TRBD1. This CDR3 has 16 amino acids. The junction had 18 bases not matched to a gene; V was cut back by 5 bases and J by 11 bases. Per germline, CDR1 LNHDA and CDR2 SQIVND (reference sequence). CDR3 amino acids: CASSDRGQGKGNEQYF. For the CDR3, the DNA is TGTGCCAGTAGTGACCGTGGACAGGGGAAGGGCAATGAGCAGTACTTC.

The V gene is TRBV9, the J gene TRBJ1-1, with TRBD1 matching 9 bases. This CDR3 is built from 16 residues. The trim removed 0 bases at V and 1 base at J, leaving 4 bases unmatched. Germline V CDR1 and CDR2: SGDLS, YYNGEE. As DNA, the CDR3 is TGTGCCAGCAGCGTAGCGCTACAGGGGGCGAACACTGAAGCTTTCTTT. Translation: CASSVALQGANTEAFF.

This clonotype appeared many times. This rearrangement joins TRBV7-2 to TRBJ2-1; tentative D call: TRBD2 (7 bases). Per the germline V gene, CDR1 is SGHTA and CDR2 is FQGNSA. The CDR3 is 14 amino acids. Trimming shortened V by 7 bases and J by 6 bases, and 16 bases separated the two germline ends. The CDR3 DNA follows: TGTGCCAGCAAACAGGGCGGGGGCCCCAATGAGCAGTTCTTC. Translating it yields CASKQGGGPNEQFF.

Only one count was recorded for this clonotype. The chain carries TRBV20-1 and TRBJ2-5; D may be TRBD1 (6 bases). TRBJ2-7 matches the DNA end more closely, so the J call is doubtful. CDR1 is DFQATT, CDR2 SNEGSKA, per germline (reference sequence). The CDR3 extends over 14 amino acids. The CDR3 loop reads CSARAGQNPYEQYF. CDR3 DNA: TGCAGTGCTAGAGCGGGACAAAATCCCTACGAGCAGTACTTC.

The V gene is TRBV7-2, the J gene TRBJ2-7; 9 bases fit TRBD1. The ends lost 4 bases at V and 7 bases at J; junction bases unmatched: 11. Germline V gene sequence: CDR1 SGHTA, CDR2 FQGNSA. This CDR3 has 15 amino acids. The DNA for the CDR3 is TGTGCCAGCAGCTCTAGGACAGGGGCCTTTAGGGAGCAGTACTTC. Protein sequence: CASSSRTGAFREQYF.

This clonotype has just a few counts. This chain uses TRBV28 with TRBJ2-3; D possibly corresponds to TRBD1 (5 bases). The V and J ends lost 7 bases and 1 base respectively, with 9 bases between them. The germline gives CDR1 MDHEN, CDR2 SYDVKM. There are 13 residues in the CDR3. CDR3 sequence (DNA): TGTGCCAGCAACCAGGGTGGCACAGATACGCAGTATTTT. Encoded protein: CASNQGGTDTQYF.

About this clonotype: A much larger clone differs by one base, so this may be a read error. This chain uses TRBV5-1 with TRBJ1-1; D is ambiguous. This CDR3 comprises 15 residues. CDR1 and CDR2 from the germline V gene are SGHRS and YFSETQ. Trimming cost V 4 bases and J 1 base, with 14 bases left between them. CDR3 amino acids: CASSLTHEANTEAFF. CDR3 nucleotide sequence: TGCGCCAGCAGCCTTACTCACGAGGCGAACACTGAAGCTTTCTTT. The full variable domain, completed using reference TRBV5-1 and TRBJ1-1, is KAGVTQTPRYLIKTRGQQVTLSCSPISGHRSVSWYQQTPGQGLQFLFEYFSETQRNKGNFPGRFSGRQFSNSRSEMNVSTLELGDSALYLCASSLTHEANTEAFFGQGTRLTVV.

This clonotype was detected a few times. The J gene is TRBJ2-3, the V gene TRBV7-8, with 7 positions matching TRBD2. The V and J ends lost 5 bases and 0 bases, in that order; junction bases with no gene match: 5. This CDR3 region has 15 residues. The germline CDR1 and CDR2 sequences are SGHVS and FQNEAQ. In DNA form, the CDR3 reads TGTGCCAGCAGCCCTGAGCGGGGCAGCACAGATACGCAGTATTTT. Protein: CASSPERGSTDTQYF.

This clonotype was detected a few times. The chain is built from TRBV14 and TRBJ2-3; 8 bases are shared with TRBD2. Germline values: CDR1 SGHDN, CDR2 FVKESK. The CDR3 covers 16 residues. V shed 4 bases, J shed 2 bases, and the junction held 8 bases outside the gene matches. CDR3 amino acids: CASSPLGGGTTDTQYF. In DNA, the CDR3 is TGTGCCAGCAGCCCGCTGGGCGGGGGGACCACAGATACGCAGTATTTT. The full variable domain, completed using reference TRBV14 and TRBJ2-3, is EAGVTQFPSHSVIEKGQTVTLRCDPISGHDNLYWYRRVMGKEIKFLLHFVKESKQDESGMPNNRFLAERTGGTYSTLKVQPAELEDSGVYFCASSPLGGGTTDTQYFGPGTRLTVL.

This clonotype has more than one count but fewer than ten. Just one base apart from a much larger clone, this may be a read error. The chain employs TRBV18 and TRBJ2-3, with no clear D. The CDR3 totals 14 residues. Germline V gene sequence: CDR1 KGHSH, CDR2 LQKENI. CDR3 DNA: TGTGCCAGCCCACCTTCCCTGAGCACAGATACGCAGTATTTT. Residues: CASPPSLSTDTQYF.

Notes on this clonotype: A clone one base away is much larger, so this may be a read error. The chain employs TRBV7-2 and TRBJ2-1; 7 bases agree with TRBD1. With 2 bases clipped from V and 12 bases from J, the junction kept 4 bases outside the gene matches. The CDR3 loop spans 12 amino acids. The germline gives CDR1 SGHTA, CDR2 FQGNSA. CDR3 sequence (DNA): TGTGCCAGCAGCTTAAAAGGGGGCGGGCAGTTCTTC. Translated: CASSLKGGGQFF.

Notes on this clonotype: The junction does not match germline at one end; this may be a read error. This chain links TRBV19 with TRBJ2-7, with D uncertain. Germline V gene lookup returns CDR1 LNHDA and CDR2 SQIVND (reference sequence). This CDR3 has 16 residues. In DNA, the CDR3 is TGTGCCGGTAGTATAGCTTTTGCGGCCAGCAACAATGAGCAGTACTTC. Its translation is CAGSIAFAASNNEQYF.

This clonotype has at least ten counts. J is TRBJ2-5 and V is TRBV5-1; D is unresolved. In germline, CDR1 is SGHRS, CDR2 YFSETQ. Between the trimmed V and J ends, which lost 4 bases and 1 base, there was a span of 14 bases. The CDR3 spans 15 residues. CDR3 in amino acids: CASSVDVGPQETQYF. The CDR3, as DNA: TGCGCCAGCAGCGTGGACGTTGGGCCCCAAGAGACCCAGTACTTC.

In this sample, this clonotype turned up a few times. The V gene is TRBV20-1, the J gene TRBJ1-1; D remains ambiguous. This CDR3 spans 14 amino acids. In germline, CDR1 is DFQATT, CDR2 SNEGSKA (reference sequence). V gave up 3 bases and J gave up 2 bases, with 13 bases separating them. CDR3 DNA sequence: TGCAGTGCTAGTGTGGCAGGACCCAACACTGAAGCTTTCTTT. This encodes CSASVAGPNTEAFF.

This clonotype was observed a handful of times. The V gene is TRBV7-3, the J gene TRBJ2-1; D is unclear. V lost 4 bases and J lost 6, with 22 bases in between. CDR1 is SGHTA and CDR2 is FQGTGA in the germline V gene. The CDR3 contains 17 residues. The CDR3 is CASSSYFDQKGPNEQFF. The CDR3 DNA sequence: TGTGCCAGCAGCTCCTATTTTGACCAGAAAGGCCCCAATGAGCAGTTCTTC.

V is TRBV6-2 or TRBV6-3 and J is TRBJ1-1, with unresolved D. V was cut by 0 bases and J by 0 bases, with 11 bases left in between. CDR1 and CDR2 (germline): MNHEY, SVGEGT. The CDR3 contains 16 residues. CDR3 DNA: TGTGCCAGCAGTTACTCCGCTGAAAGGGTGAACACTGAAGCTTTCTTT. Protein: CASSYSAERVNTEAFF.

This clonotype came up many times. The chain recombines TRBV20-1 with TRBJ1-4, with D uncertain. Between the trimmed V and J ends, which lost 4 bases and 0 bases, there was a span of 9 bases. The CDR3 consists of 14 residues. CDR1 and CDR2 (germline): DFQATT, SNEGSKA (reference sequence). CDR3 region: CSAMKTPTNEKLFF. The CDR3 DNA is TGCAGTGCTATGAAAACCCCAACTAATGAAAAACTGTTTTTT.

This clonotype turned up a few times. V and J are TRBV11-3 and TRBJ2-1, with D perhaps TRBD1 (5 bases). The length of the CDR3 is 15 residues. Germline values: CDR1 SGHNT, CDR2 YENEEA. The V end was cut by 6 bases, the J end by 5 bases, with 17 bases between. The CDR3 loop reads CASSPLHRPDNEQFF. CDR3 nucleotides: TGTGCCAGCAGTCCCCTGCACAGGCCCGACAATGAGCAGTTCTTC.

In the case of this clonotype: One end of the junction does not line up with germline, which may come from a read error. J is TRBJ1-6 and V is TRBV7-9; a possible D gene is TRBD1 (5 bases). The CDR3 spans 14 residues. CDR1 SEHNR and CDR2 FQNEAQ come from the germline V gene (reference sequence). CDR3 bases: TGTGCCAGCAGCCTAGGGACGGGGGATTCACCCCCCCACTTT. Its protein product is CASSLGTGDSPPHF.

This clonotype was seen repeatedly, ten times or more. V gene TRBV7-2 combines with J gene TRBJ2-7; 7 bases are shared with TRBD1. This CDR3 is 14 amino acids long. V dropped 5 bases and J dropped 3; count of bases not matched to a gene: 7. Germline CDR1 SGHTA, CDR2 FQGNSA. DNA for the CDR3: TGTGCCAGCAGCCTCGACAGGGTCTACTACGAGCAGTACTTC. Amino acids: CASSLDRVYYEQYF.

The chain carries TRBV6-5 and TRBJ2-2; D is ambiguous. V lost 4 bases and J lost 2, with 11 bases in between. There are 15 residues in the CDR3. Germline-derived CDR1 and CDR2 are MNHEY and SVGAGI. The CDR3 DNA follows: TGTGCCAGCAGTTTGTCGATTATTAACACCGGGGAGCTGTTTTTT. Amino acid sequence: CASSLSIINTGELFF.

The CDR3 is CASSPTGQANNQPQHF. CDR3 DNA sequence: TGTGCCAGCAGTCCGACAGGACAGGCGAACAATCAGCCCCAGCATTTT. The rearrangement joins TRBV12-3 or TRBV12-4 to TRBJ1-5; 7 bases agree with TRBD1. After removal of 5 bases from V and 3 bases from J, the junction contained 10 bases not matched to a gene. The CDR3 runs 16 residues.